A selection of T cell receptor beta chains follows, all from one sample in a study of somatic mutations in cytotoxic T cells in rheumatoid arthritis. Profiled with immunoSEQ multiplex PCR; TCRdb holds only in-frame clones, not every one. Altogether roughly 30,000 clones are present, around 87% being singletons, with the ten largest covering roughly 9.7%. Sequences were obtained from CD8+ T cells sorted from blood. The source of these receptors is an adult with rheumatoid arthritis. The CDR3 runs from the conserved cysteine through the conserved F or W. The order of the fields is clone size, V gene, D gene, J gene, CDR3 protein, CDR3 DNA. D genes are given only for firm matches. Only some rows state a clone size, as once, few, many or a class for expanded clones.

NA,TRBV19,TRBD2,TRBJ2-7,CASSPTSGLFYEQYF,TGTGCCAGTAGTCCGACTAGCGGTTTATTCTACGAGCAGTACTTC
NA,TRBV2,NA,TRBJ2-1,CASVEAGDEQFF,TGTGCCAGCGTCGAGGCGGGCGATGAGCAGTTCTTC
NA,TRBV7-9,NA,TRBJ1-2,CASSSLAGRGGYTF,TGTGCCAGCAGCTCGCTAGCAGGCCGGGGGGGCTACACCTTC
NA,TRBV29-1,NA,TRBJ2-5,CSVVRELQETQYF,TGCAGCGTTGTAAGAGAACTACAAGAGACCCAGTACTTC
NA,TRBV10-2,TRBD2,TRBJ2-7,CASSVRLAGAQSYEQYF,TGCGCCAGCAGTGTAAGACTAGCGGGGGCACAATCCTACGAGCAGTACTTC
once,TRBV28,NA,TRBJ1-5,CASSLLGTGLNQPQHF,TGTGCCAGCAGTCTCCTCGGGACGGGCCTCAATCAGCCCCAGCATTTT
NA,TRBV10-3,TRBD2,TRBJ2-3,CAISEPVLVGPKRGGASTDTQYF,TGTGCCATCAGTGAGCCCGTCTTGGTTGGGCCCAAGCGGGGGGGCGCTAGCACAGATACGCAGTATTTT
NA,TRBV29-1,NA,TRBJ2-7,CSVEDKISYEQYF,TGCAGCGTTGAAGATAAGATTTCCTACGAGCAGTACTTC
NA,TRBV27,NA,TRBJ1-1,CASSLQVNTEAFF,TGTGCCAGCAGCTTACAGGTGAACACTGAAGCTTTCTTT
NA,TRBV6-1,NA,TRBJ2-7,CASSESWAGFEYEQYF,TGTGCCAGCAGTGAATCCTGGGCAGGGTTCGAGTACGAGCAGTACTTC
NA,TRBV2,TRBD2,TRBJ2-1,CASSEQRDSYNEQFF,TGTGCCAGCAGTGAACAGCGGGACTCCTACAATGAGCAGTTCTTC
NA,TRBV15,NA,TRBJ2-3,CATSSILEPMLETDTQYF,TGTGCCACCAGCAGTATCCTCGAACCGATGTTAGAAACAGATACGCAGTATTTT
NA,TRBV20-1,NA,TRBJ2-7,CSALEGFEQYF,TGCAGTGCTTTGGAGGGGTTCGAGCAGTACTTC
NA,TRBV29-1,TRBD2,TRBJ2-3,CSVVPAGDPDTQYF,TGCAGCGTTGTCCCAGCGGGAGACCCAGATACGCAGTATTTT
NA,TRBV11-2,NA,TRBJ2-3,CASSPGLSGDTQYF,TGTGCCAGCAGCCCCGGCCTCAGCGGAGATACGCAGTATTTT
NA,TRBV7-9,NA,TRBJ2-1,CASSLSGNEQFF,TGTGCCAGCAGCCTTAGCGGCAATGAGCAGTTCTTC
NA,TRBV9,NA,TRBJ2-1,CASSVEGAPYNEQFF,TGTGCCAGCAGCGTAGAGGGCGCCCCCTATAATGAGCAGTTCTTC
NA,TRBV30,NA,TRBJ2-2,CAWSITGPGELFF,TGTGCCTGGAGTATTACAGGGCCCGGGGAGCTGTTTTTT
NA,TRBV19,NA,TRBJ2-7,CASSSLLGQQTYEQYF,TGTGCCAGTAGTTCGCTTTTGGGACAACAAACCTACGAGCAGTACTTC
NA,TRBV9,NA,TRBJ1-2,CASSGGGTVYYGYTF,TGTGCCAGCAGCGGGGGAGGAACAGTGTACTATGGCTACACCTTC
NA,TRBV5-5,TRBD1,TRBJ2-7,CASSLAVTGGYEQYF,TGTGCCAGCAGCTTGGCGGTGACAGGGGGATACGAGCAGTACTTC
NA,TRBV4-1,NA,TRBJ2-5,CASSPWAEETQYF,TGCGCCAGCAGCCCCTGGGCGGAAGAGACCCAGTACTTC
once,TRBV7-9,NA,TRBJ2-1,CASSAGLGLYNEQFF,TGTGCCAGCAGCGCCGGACTGGGGCTATACAATGAGCAGTTCTTC
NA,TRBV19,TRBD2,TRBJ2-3,CASSQGLVGQYF,TGTGCCAGTAGCCAGGGACTAGTGGGGCAGTATTTT
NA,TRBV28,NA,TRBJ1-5,CASSLALPNQPQHF,TGTGCCAGCAGTTTAGCCCTCCCTAATCAGCCCCAGCATTTT
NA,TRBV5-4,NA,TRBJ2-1,CASRSDMTYNEQFF,TGTGCCAGCAGAAGCGACATGACCTACAATGAGCAGTTCTTC
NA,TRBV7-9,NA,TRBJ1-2,CASSLGGGNYGYTF,TGTGCCAGCAGCTTAGGAGGGGGAAACTATGGCTACACCTTC